A single sample is the source of the 20 T cell receptor beta chains below, sequenced in a study of blood T cells in healthy people across ages. Then a second PCR, running roughly 7 to 11 cycles, was carried out with a sample-barcoded 5' primer and a J-beta primer mix. From the 5' RACE reads, TCRdb called clonotypes with MiXCR, one entry per CDR3 protein. The table lists 550,000 to 600,000 distinct CDR3 sequences, 27% of them singletons. Sequences were obtained from blood. These receptors were collected from a woman in her sixties or seventies in good health.

The chain carries TRBV7-2 and TRBJ2-5; possible D gene TRBD1, 5 bases. The end of the DNA aligns better with TRBJ2-7, so the J call may be wrong. CDR1 and CDR2 from the germline V gene are SGHTA and FQGNSA. The CDR3 sequence is 16 residues long. This CDR3 reads CASSPGHPRRSYEQYF. The CDR3, as DNA: TGTGCCAGCAGCCCCGGACATCCCCGGCGCTCCTACGAGCAGTACTTC.

This clonotype was picked up a small number of times. V and J are TRBV4-1 and TRBJ1-1, with D tentatively TRBD1 (6 bases). The CDR3 has 14 residues. Germline CDR1 MGHRA, CDR2 YSYEKL. V was pared by 4 bases and J by 3 bases, with 12 bases between. The CDR3 here is CASSLRGQDTEAFF. The CDR3 bases are TGCGCCAGCAGCCTCAGGGGTCAAGACACTGAAGCTTTCTTT.

The chain uses TRBV18 and TRBJ2-1; a possible D gene is TRBD1 (5 bases). Per germline, CDR1 KGHSH and CDR2 LQKENI. Trimming removed 1 base from V and 13 bases from J, with 14 bases in between. The CDR3 spans 13 residues. The CDR3: CASSPQGPLTQFF. The CDR3 DNA reads as TGTGCCAGCTCACCACAGGGGCCCTTAACCCAGTTCTTC.

This clonotype was detected ten times or more. The J gene is TRBJ2-5, the V gene TRBV7-2; D possibly matches TRBD1 or TRBD2 (5 bases each). The CDR3 runs 14 residues. V was cut by 2 bases and J by 1 base, with 8 bases left in between. Germline loops: CDR1 SGHTA, CDR2 FQGNSA. The CDR3 nucleotides are TGTGCCAGCAGCTTACCAGGGACCCAAGAGACCCAGTACTTC. This codes for CASSLPGTQETQYF.

This clonotype has more than one count but fewer than ten. This chain uses TRBV29-1 with TRBJ1-1, with 7 nucleotides matching TRBD1. CDR3 length: 13 amino acids. Trimming removed 4 bases from V and 7 bases from J; junction bases left unmatched: 9. In germline, CDR1 is SQVTM, CDR2 ANQGSEA. The CDR3 nucleotides read TGCAGCGTTGCCCATTACGGGACAGTTGAAGCTTTCTTT. Protein sequence: CSVAHYGTVEAFF.

This chain connects TRBV20-1 to TRBJ2-1; 9 bases match TRBD1. CDR1 and CDR2 (germline): DFQATT, SNEGSKA (reference sequence). V gave up 1 base and J gave up 6 bases; unmatched junction bases: 4. This CDR3 has 14 residues. CDR3 sequence (DNA): TGCAGTGCTAGAGCTGGGACAGGGACCAATGAGCAGTTCTTC. It is translated as CSARAGTGTNEQFF.

This clonotype was counted only a few times. The rearrangement links TRBV6-2 or TRBV6-3 to TRBJ2-1; D is uncertain. Trimming stripped 11 bases from V and 7 bases from J, with 12 bases between. CDR1 is MNHEY and CDR2 is SVGEGT in the germline V gene. This CDR3 is 11 amino acids long. CDR3 nucleotides: TGTGCCCGTCGGACGGTAAATGAGCAGTTCTTC. Residues: CARRTVNEQFF.

For this clonotype: The junction differs from germline at one of its ends, possibly a read error. The CDR3 sequence: CASSSPYGRVF. DNA of the CDR3: TGTGCCAGCAGCTCACCCTACGGAAGGGTCTTT. The J gene is TRBJ1-1, the V gene TRBV6-2 or TRBV6-3; D unresolved. The germline V gene encodes CDR1 MNHEY and CDR2 SVGEGT. The CDR3 runs to 11 residues.

The chain couples TRBV7-2 to TRBJ1-5, with D possibly TRBD1 on 5 matching bases. This CDR3 contains 16 residues. Germline CDR1 is SGHTA and CDR2 is FQGNSA. V was shortened by 1 base and J by 4 bases, with 14 bases between the two germline ends. CDR3 nucleotide sequence: TGTGCCAGCAGCTTAGTCGGGCAGGGCCGAAATCAGCCCCAGCATTTT. Encoded protein: CASSLVGQGRNQPQHF.

J is TRBJ2-2 and V is TRBV11-2, with D tentatively TRBD2 (7 bases). Trimming pared 5 bases from V and 6 bases from J, leaving 13 bases between. Germline CDR1 SGHAT, CDR2 FQNNGV. CDR3 length: 14 amino acids. Written as DNA, the CDR3 is TGTGCCAGCAGCCTTCGAGGGGGGGCCGGGGAGCTGTTTTTT. Translated: CASSLRGGAGELFF.

Many counts were recorded for this clonotype. V usage is TRBV6-2 or TRBV6-3 and J usage is TRBJ2-5, with D unresolved. Trimming left V 0 bases short and J 1 base short, with 3 bases between. CDR3 size: 13 residues. From germline, CDR1 is MNHEY and CDR2 SVGEGT. The CDR3 bases are TGTGCCAGCAGTTACTCGGGCCAAGAGACCCAGTACTTC. This codes for CASSYSGQETQYF.

Only a few counts were recorded for this clonotype. V and J are TRBV2 and TRBJ1-1, with D perhaps TRBD1 (5 bases). The CDR3 sequence is 13 residues long. CDR1 SNHLY and CDR2 FYNNEI come from the germline V gene. Trimming stripped 6 bases from V and 4 bases from J, with 12 bases between. This CDR3 reads CASRGMGVTEAFF. The CDR3 region has the DNA TGTGCCAGCAGAGGAATGGGGGTCACTGAAGCTTTCTTT.

The table lists this clonotype with a few counts. This chain joins TRBV4-2 and TRBJ1-2; no firm D call. The germline V gene has CDR1 LGHNA and CDR2 YNFKEQ. V gave up 5 bases and J gave up 7 bases, with 17 bases separating them. There are 14 residues in the CDR3. The CDR3 here is CASSDQAGNRGYTF. Here the CDR3 DNA reads TGTGCCAGCAGCGACCAGGCCGGGAATCGTGGCTACACCTTC.

This chain connects TRBV12-3 or TRBV12-4 to TRBJ2-3; possibly TRBD1 for D (5 bases). The V gene lost 5 bases and the J gene lost 6 bases, with 12 bases spanning the gap. The CDR3 sequence is 13 residues long. CDR3 nucleotides: TGTGCCAGCAGTCCAGGGTCGGAGGATACGCAGTATTTT. It specifies CASSPGSEDTQYF.

There are a few counts of this clonotype. The genes are TRBV18 and TRBJ1-6; D possibly corresponds to TRBD1 (6 bases). Trimming took off 9 bases at V and 4 bases at J, with 10 bases between the two ends. Germline assignment: CDR1 KGHSH and CDR2 LQKENI. This CDR3 is 13 amino acids long. The DNA of the CDR3 is TGTGCCAGTTCTGGACAGTATAATTCACCCCTCCACTTT. It yields the protein CASSGQYNSPLHF.

The rearrangement uses TRBV7-8 and TRBJ1-3; D is uncertain. The CDR3 is made up of 16 amino acids. Germline-derived CDR1 and CDR2 are SGHVS and FQNEAQ. Trimming pared 2 bases from V and 0 bases from J, leaving 11 bases between. The CDR3 DNA sequence: TGTGCCAGCAGCTTACGGCAGCCAACCTCTGGAAACACCATATATTTT. Encoded protein: CASSLRQPTSGNTIYF.

This clonotype turned up a few times. V and J are TRBV7-9 and TRBJ1-2; possibly TRBD1 for D (6 bases). The germline V and J ends were trimmed by 1 base and 2 bases, with 8 bases remaining between them. The CDR3 is 14 amino acids. Per germline, CDR1 SEHNR and CDR2 FQNEAQ (reference sequence). Written as DNA, the CDR3 is TGTGCCAGCAGCTTAGAGGGGGTGAACTATGGCTACACCTTC. Its protein is CASSLEGVNYGYTF.

The CDR3 loop is CASRSGQGAPYGYTF. The CDR3 DNA reads TGTGCCAGCAGGTCCGGACAGGGGGCCCCCTATGGCTACACCTTC. The chain uses TRBV12-3 or TRBV12-4 and TRBJ1-2; 11 positions match TRBD1. This CDR3 is built from 15 residues. V lost 6 bases and J lost 4; bases outside the gene matches: 7.

The chain joins TRBV7-2 to TRBJ2-7; 7 nucleotides align to TRBD1. CDR1 SGHTA and CDR2 FQGNSA come from the germline V gene. This CDR3 comprises 13 residues. V shed 5 bases and J 9 bases; nucleotides not matched to a gene: 10. In nucleotides, the CDR3 is TGTGCCAGCAGCCGAATTGACAGGGACGTGCAGTACTTC. Amino acid sequence: CASSRIDRDVQYF.

Only a few counts were recorded for this clonotype. The rearrangement links TRBV12-3 or TRBV12-4 to TRBJ2-2, with D tentatively TRBD1 (5 bases). Trimming took off 4 bases at V and 10 bases at J, with 25 bases between the two ends. The CDR3 loop spans 17 amino acids. The CDR3 is CASSSPLGQGSYVELFF. The CDR3 nucleotides read TGTGCCAGCAGTTCCCCCCTCGGGCAGGGTTCTTATGTGGAGCTGTTTTTT.